The next 28 T cell receptor beta chains were all read from a single sample in a study of T cell responses to AZD1222 COVID-19 vaccine. Clones were sequenced by immunoSEQ multiplex PCR, and TCRdb holds only the in-frame ones, with some missing. The table has 110,000 to 150,000 clones, 80% to 90% seen once. Sequencing was performed on peripheral blood, taken on day 0 of AZD1222 vaccination. Every receptor here comes from an adult in good health.

The chain uses TRBV3-1 (or the pseudogene TRBV3-2) and TRBJ2-3; 8 nucleotides agree with TRBD1. J gave up 4 bases and V 5 bases, and 5 bases lay outside the gene matches. CDR1 and CDR2 (germline): LGHDT, YNNKEL (reference sequence). The CDR3 runs 14 residues. The chain's CDR3 is CASSTRTGSDTQYF. The CDR3 DNA sequence: TGTGCCAGCAGCACCAGGACAGGGTCAGATACGCAGTATTTT.

The rearrangement joins TRBV5-5 to TRBJ1-2; D gene ambiguous. V was shortened by 1 base and J by 14 bases, with 12 bases between the two germline ends. CDR3 length: 11 residues. Germline assignment: CDR1 SGHKS and CDR2 YYEKEE (reference sequence). CDR3 in amino acids: CASSLSGPETF. DNA for the CDR3: TGTGCCAGCAGCTTGAGCGGACCCGAGACCTTC.

V is TRBV5-1 and J is TRBJ2-2; no clear D gene. The V gene lost 0 bases and the J gene lost 1 base, with 7 bases spanning the gap. The CDR3 is made up of 15 amino acids. Germline values: CDR1 SGHRS, CDR2 YFSETQ. In DNA form, the CDR3 reads TGCGCCAGCAGCTTGGATGTGCGGAACACCGGGGAGCTGTTTTTT. It codes for CASSLDVRNTGELFF.

The J gene is TRBJ1-3, the V gene TRBV3-1 (or the pseudogene TRBV3-2); D is ambiguous. The V and J ends lost 1 base and 4 bases respectively, with 14 bases between them. Germline-derived CDR1 and CDR2 are LGHDT and YNNKEL (reference sequence). The CDR3 totals 16 residues. CDR3 in amino acids: CASSQGLIGTGNTIYF. The DNA for the CDR3 is TGTGCCAGCAGCCAAGGTCTGATAGGAACAGGAAACACCATATATTTT.

V gene TRBV5-1 combines with J gene TRBJ2-7; D might be TRBD1 (5 bases). Trimming shortened V by 0 bases and J by 3 bases, and 10 bases separated the two germline ends. CDR3 length: 14 amino acids. Germline V gene sequence: CDR1 SGHRS, CDR2 YFSETQ. CDR3: CASSLGGENYEQYF. In DNA, the CDR3 is TGCGCCAGCAGCTTGGGGGGCGAGAACTACGAGCAGTACTTC.

V usage is TRBV5-1 and J usage is TRBJ2-1; the match to TRBD2 covers 9 bases. J was trimmed by 3 bases and V by 3 bases; bases with no gene match: 7. The CDR3 runs 16 residues. Germline V gene data show CDR1 as SGHRS and CDR2 as YFSETQ. The CDR3 DNA sequence: TGCGCCAGCAGCTGGAGTAGCGGGAGCGGCTACAATGAGCAGTTCTTC. Translating gives CASSWSSGSGYNEQFF.

The chain carries TRBV5-6 and TRBJ1-3, with D unresolved. CDR1 SGHDT and CDR2 YYEEEE come from the germline V gene. The CDR3 is 13 amino acids. Trimming shortened V by 0 bases and J by 5 bases, and 6 bases separated the two germline ends. CDR3 coding DNA: TGTGCCAGCAGCTTGGGACGGCGAAACACCATATATTTT. Protein product: CASSLGRRNTIYF.

The table lists this clone with a count of one. This chain links TRBV6-5 with TRBJ2-3, with unresolved D. With 0 bases removed from V and 6 bases from J, the gap between germline ends came to 13 bases. CDR1 and CDR2 from the germline V gene are MNHEY and SVGAGI. The CDR3 extends over 15 amino acids. DNA for the CDR3: TGTGCCAGCAGTTACTCACGGGCAGTTAGGGATACGCAGTATTTT. Protein product: CASSYSRAVRDTQYF.

The CDR3 bases are TGTGCCTGGATGGATAGCGGGATGGGTGAGCAGTTCTTC. Its translation is CAWMDSGMGEQFF. V is TRBV30 and J is TRBJ2-1, with 8 bases aligning to TRBD2. Per the germline V gene, CDR1 is GTSNPN and CDR2 is SVGIG (reference sequence). The CDR3 loop spans 13 amino acids. The junction had 8 bases not matched to a gene; V was cut back by 4 bases and J by 9 bases.

The CDR3 loop reads CASSPLGPTFSDTQYF. CDR3 DNA: TGTGCCAGCAGCCCTCTAGGACCAACATTTTCCGATACGCAGTATTTT. V and J are TRBV9 and TRBJ2-3; no reliable D call. V was cut by 4 bases and J by 6 bases, with 21 bases left in between. Germline V CDR1 and CDR2: SGDLS, YYNGEE. CDR3 size: 16 residues.

CDR3 nucleotides: TGTGCCAGCAGTGATAACTACGCGGGGGGGAATGAGCAGTTCTTC. Its protein is CASSDNYAGGNEQFF. The chain recombines TRBV2 with TRBJ2-1; TRBD2 matches 9 bases. V lost 3 bases and J lost 7; bases outside the gene matches: 7. The germline CDR1 and CDR2 sequences are SNHLY and FYNNEI. CDR3 length: 15 amino acids.

The rearrangement uses TRBV4-1 and TRBJ2-1, with 9 bases identical to TRBD1. J was trimmed by 10 bases and V by 3 bases; bases with no gene match: 22. CDR3 length: 19 amino acids. Per germline, CDR1 MGHRA and CDR2 YSYEKL. The CDR3 loop is CASSQIGGRDRELGWEQFF. Written as DNA, the CDR3 is TGCGCCAGCAGCCAGATAGGGGGCAGGGACAGGGAATTGGGATGGGAGCAGTTCTTC.

The rearrangement links TRBV19 to TRBJ1-2; no clear D. The CDR3 totals 12 residues. The V end lost 8 bases, the J end lost 4 bases, and 11 bases lay between the germline ends. Germline V gene data show CDR1 as LNHDA and CDR2 as SQIVND (reference sequence). The CDR3 DNA is TGTGCCAGTCGGACCTGGGCCTATGGCTACACCTTC. Encoded protein: CASRTWAYGYTF.

The rearrangement uses TRBV7-8 and TRBJ2-1; 8 bases match TRBD2. V shed 5 bases, J shed 4 bases, and the junction held 10 bases outside the gene matches. From germline, CDR1 is SGHVS and CDR2 FQNEAQ. The CDR3 extends over 16 amino acids. The CDR3 reads CASSPSRSGRYNEQFF. The CDR3 bases are TGTGCCAGCAGCCCTAGCCGCAGCGGGAGATACAATGAGCAGTTCTTC.

The J gene is TRBJ1-2, the V gene TRBV29-1; D not resolved. Germline CDR1 is SQVTM and CDR2 is ANQGSEA. This CDR3 comprises 11 residues. Trimming stripped 4 bases from V and 3 bases from J, with 6 bases between. The CDR3 DNA is TGCAGCGTTGGCCGGGACTATGGCTACACCTTC. Translated, it gives CSVGRDYGYTF. Drawing the rest from reference TRBV29-1 and TRBJ1-2, the complete variable domain is SAVISQKPSRDICQRGTSLTIQCQVDSQVTMMFWYRQQPGQSLTLIATANQGSEATYESGFVIDKFPISRPNLTFSTLTVSNMSPEDSSIYLCSVGRDYGYTFGSGTRLTVV.

This clone was detected once. The J gene is TRBJ1-2, the V gene TRBV11-1; the D gene is possibly TRBD1 (6 bases). Trimming took off 5 bases at V and 3 bases at J, with 16 bases between the two ends. Germline V gene lookup returns CDR1 SGHAT and CDR2 FQDESV (reference sequence). The CDR3 has 15 amino acids. CDR3 amino acids: CASSRDPGADYGYTF. The CDR3, as DNA: TGTGCCAGCAGCCGTGACCCGGGGGCCGACTATGGCTACACCTTC.

This clone was observed a single time. This chain joins TRBV3-1 (or the pseudogene TRBV3-2) and TRBJ2-1; 9 bases match TRBD2. Germline lookup yields CDR1 LGHDT and CDR2 YNNKEL (reference sequence). The CDR3 spans 17 residues. V gave up 0 bases and J gave up 8 bases; unmatched junction bases: 11. CDR3 sequence (DNA): TGTGCCAGCAGCCAAGATACTAGCGGGTTCGAGCATGATGAGCAGTTCTTC. It encodes CASSQDTSGFEHDEQFF.

The chain uses TRBV20-1 and TRBJ2-1, with 12 bases identical to TRBD2. The CDR3 loop spans 15 amino acids. Germline-derived CDR1 and CDR2 are DFQATT and SNEGSKA (reference sequence). Losses at the gene ends were 3 bases for V and 7 bases for J; bases not matched to a gene: 7. This CDR3 is CSASRALAGGNEQFF. The CDR3 nucleotides read TGCAGTGCTAGTCGAGCGCTAGCGGGGGGGAATGAGCAGTTCTTC.

V usage is TRBV7-9 and J usage is TRBJ1-1; no clear D gene. Trimming pared 5 bases from V and 7 bases from J, leaving 8 bases between. CDR3 size: 11 residues. CDR1 and CDR2 from the germline V gene are SEHNR and FQNEAQ (reference sequence). CDR3 DNA sequence: TGTGCCAGCAGCGTTGCGCTTGAAGCTTTCTTT. Translating gives CASSVALEAFF.

V gene TRBV28 combines with J gene TRBJ1-5; TRBD1 matches at 7 bases. Germline CDR1 reads MDHEN; CDR2 reads SYDVKM. This CDR3 has 12 amino acids. J lost 6 bases, V lost 7 bases, and 3 bases had no gene match. CDR3 coding DNA: TGTGCCAGCACGCCAGGGGGTCAGCCCCAGCATTTT. Amino acids: CASTPGGQPQHF.

This clone was seen once. CDR3 in amino acids: CASSDTSAFSYEQYF. The CDR3 nucleotides read TGTGCCAGCTCAGACACCTCTGCCTTCTCCTACGAGCAGTACTTC. The chain carries TRBV18 and TRBJ2-7; D is ambiguous. This CDR3 spans 15 amino acids. CDR1 and CDR2 (germline): KGHSH, LQKENI. Trimming took 5 bases from V and 0 from J, leaving 14 bases between them.

The gene calls are TRBV6-5 and TRBJ2-7; 9 bases map to TRBD1. This CDR3 spans 15 amino acids. Germline V gene data show CDR1 as MNHEY and CDR2 as SVGAGI. J was trimmed by 3 bases and V by 6 bases; bases with no gene match: 9. The CDR3 reads CASSKTGTGNYEQYF. The DNA of the CDR3 is TGTGCCAGCAGCAAAACCGGGACAGGGAACTACGAGCAGTACTTC.

In its sample, this clone was seen once. In DNA, the CDR3 is TGCAGCGTTGTAGGGACAACGAACACTGAAGCTTTCTTT. Protein product: CSVVGTTNTEAFF. This chain joins TRBV29-1 and TRBJ1-1, with D possibly TRBD1 on 6 matching bases. Germline-derived CDR1 and CDR2 are SQVTM and ANQGSEA. The CDR3 contains 13 residues. Trimming cost V 4 bases and J 1 base, with 10 bases left between them.

The CDR3 region is CASSLIPRQGNTEAFF. In DNA form, the CDR3 reads TGCGCCAGCAGCTTGATACCCCGACAGGGGAACACTGAAGCTTTCTTT. The chain has TRBV5-1 and TRBJ1-1; 7 nucleotides align to TRBD1. CDR3 length: 16 amino acids. The trim removed 1 base at V and 1 base at J, leaving 7 bases unmatched. Germline CDR1 and CDR2: SGHRS and YFSETQ.

This clone was counted between two and nine times. The chain employs TRBV4-2 and TRBJ1-5; D remains unclear. Trimming left V 1 base short and J 0 bases short, with 4 bases between. This CDR3 has 14 amino acids. CDR1 LGHNA and CDR2 YNFKEQ come from the germline V gene. The CDR3 DNA reads TGTGCCAGCAGCCAAGGCAGTAGCAATCAGCCCCAGCATTTT. Protein: CASSQGSSNQPQHF.

This chain links TRBV5-8 with TRBJ1-3; D may be TRBD1 (5 bases). V was pared by 0 bases and J by 8 bases, with 15 bases between. CDR1 is SGHTS and CDR2 is YDEGEE in the germline V gene. CDR3 length equals 15 residues. The CDR3 bases are TGTGCCAGCAGCTTGGTTCTGGCAGGGTTTGACACCATATATTTT. Protein product: CASSLVLAGFDTIYF.

This clone was seen more than once but under ten times. This chain connects TRBV18 to TRBJ2-7, with 9 positions matching TRBD1. Germline V gene sequence: CDR1 KGHSH, CDR2 LQKENI. The CDR3 totals 14 residues. The V and J ends lost 8 bases and 1 base, in that order; junction bases with no gene match: 6. The CDR3 nucleotides read TGTGCCAGCACCCGGGACAGGGATTCCTACGAGCAGTACTTC. As protein: CASTRDRDSYEQYF.

The rearrangement uses TRBV19 and TRBJ1-1; D remains unclear. The CDR3 is made up of 14 amino acids. The ends were cut back, 6 bases at V and 6 bases at J, with 17 bases in the middle. Per the germline V gene, CDR1 is LNHDA and CDR2 is SQIVND (reference sequence). CDR3: CASRNRWKGPEAFF. The CDR3 coding sequence is TGTGCCAGTAGGAACCGGTGGAAGGGCCCTGAAGCTTTCTTT.